The 11 T cell receptor beta chains below come from one sample, sequenced in a study of shared clonotypes between healthy human individuals. TCRdb's table, derived via immunoSEQ multiplex PCR, lists solely in-frame clones and lacks some. The repertoire includes 950,000 to 1,200,000 clones, 60% to 85% of them detected once, and roughly 0.83% sits in the top ten. Sequencing used memory CD4+ T cells from PBMCs. Indicated subset: CD45RA-negative fraction. All receptors derive from a man between 18 and 29 years old in good health. Some clones in this sample may be carry-over from other donors' samples.

V is TRBV9 and J is TRBJ2-1; a possible D gene is TRBD2 (5 bases). This CDR3 has 13 residues. CDR1 and CDR2 from the germline V gene are SGDLS and YYNGEE. V lost 3 bases, J lost 10 bases, and 14 bases lay in between. CDR3 in DNA: TGTGCCAGCAGCGGACCCCCAAGCGGAGAGCAGTTCTTC. Protein product: CASSGPPSGEQFF.

Regarding this clone: The junction differs from germline at one of its ends, possibly a read error. The J gene is TRBJ2-1, the V gene TRBV6-1; 7 bases fit TRBD2. This CDR3 contains 13 residues. Germline V gene data show CDR1 as MNHNS and CDR2 as SASEGT. Here the CDR3 reads CASSEGVAGILLF. The CDR3 DNA sequence: TGTGCCAGCAGTGAAGGAGTAGCGGGTATCTTGCTCTTC.

The chain links TRBV21-1 to TRBJ2-7; the table's D call, TRBD2, was not checked against the DNA. TRBV21-1 is a pseudogene segment. The CDR3 is made up of 14 amino acids. DNA of the CDR3: TGTGCCAGCAGCATACTAGCGGGAGACTACGAGCAGTACTTC. This gives the protein CASSILAGDYEQYF.

This clone was seen once. The chain has TRBV5-5 and TRBJ1-1; D gene ambiguous. The V end lost 1 base, the J end lost 4 bases, and 8 bases lay between the germline ends. Germline CDR1 reads SGHKS; CDR2 reads YYEKEE (reference sequence). There are 13 residues in the CDR3. CDR3 DNA: TGTGCCAGCAGCTTGTCCTGGGGCACTGAAGCTTTCTTT. Its protein is CASSLSWGTEAFF.

The rearrangement joins TRBV28 to TRBJ2-4; D might be TRBD1 (6 bases). This CDR3 has 14 amino acids. The V end was cut by 2 bases, the J end by 2 bases, with 7 bases between. CDR1 and CDR2 from the germline V gene are MDHEN and SYDVKM. CDR3 DNA sequence: TGTGCCAGCAGTTTACAGGGGACCAAAAACATTCAGTACTTC. Protein: CASSLQGTKNIQYF.

The CDR3 loop is CAISDLPGALNEQYF. CDR3 DNA sequence: TGTGCCATCAGTGACCTTCCGGGGGCACTGAACGAGCAGTACTTC. The rearrangement links TRBV10-3 to TRBJ2-5; D could derive from TRBD1 or TRBD2 (6 bases each). The better agreement between TRBJ2-7 and the DNA end casts doubt on the J call. Germline V CDR1 and CDR2: ENHRY, SYGVKD. This CDR3 spans 15 amino acids.

This chain connects TRBV5-4 to TRBJ2-7; TRBD2 matches at 8 bases. The CDR3 sequence is 15 residues long. Germline V gives CDR1 SGHNT, CDR2 YYREEE (reference sequence). The V and J ends lost 4 bases and 7 bases, in that order; junction bases with no gene match: 13. The CDR3 here is CASSPRGGRTQEQYF. The DNA of the CDR3 is TGTGCCAGCAGCCCCAGAGGCGGGAGGACGCAAGAGCAGTACTTC.

CDR3 region: CASSQGAGQILYGYTF. CDR3 DNA sequence: TGTGCCAGCAGCCAGGGCGCGGGACAGATCCTCTATGGCTACACCTTC. J is TRBJ1-2 and V is TRBV7-8; TRBD1 matches at 7 bases. The trim removed 5 bases at V and 4 bases at J, leaving 13 bases unmatched. The CDR3 is 16 residues long. Per germline, CDR1 SGHVS and CDR2 FQNEAQ.

This clone appeared a few times. A read error may be the cause here, since a much bigger clone is one base away. The chain joins TRBV6-5 to TRBJ1-1; 8 positions agree with TRBD1. The CDR3 runs to 12 residues. CDR1 and CDR2 from the germline V gene are MNHEY and SVGAGI. The CDR3 spells CASRQGSAEALF. In DNA, the CDR3 is TGTGCCAGCCGACAGGGGAGCGCTGAAGCTTTATTT.

The table lists this clone with a few counts. The rearrangement uses TRBV28 and TRBJ2-7; no reliable D call. Per germline, CDR1 MDHEN and CDR2 SYDVKM. Between the trimmed V and J ends, which lost 6 bases and 4 bases, there was a span of 13 bases. The CDR3 spans 13 residues. In DNA form, the CDR3 reads TGTGCCAGCAGCCGGACGCATAAATACGAGCAGTACTTC. Translation gives CASSRTHKYEQYF.

The chain links TRBV7-2 to TRBJ2-5; 8 nucleotides match TRBD2. This CDR3 is 16 amino acids long. CDR1 is SGHTA, CDR2 FQGNSA, per germline. J gave up 2 bases and V 5 bases, and 10 bases lay outside the gene matches. In nucleotides, the CDR3 is TGTGCCAGCAGCGTAAATGTCGGGGGGGCGCAAGAGACCCAGTACTTC. Translated: CASSVNVGGAQETQYF.